The rows below give T cell receptor beta chains drawn from one sample of a study of shared clonotypes between healthy human individuals. Method: immunoSEQ multiplex PCR; TCRdb's copy keeps in-frame clones and lacks some. The sample includes 2.5 million or so clones, about 92% of them seen just once. The sample consisted of naive CD4+ T cells sorted from blood. The receptors originated from a man aged 18 to 30 in good health. Each CDR3 is given with its conserved first and last residue. A D gene is named only where the DNA matches it firmly.

J gene	D gene	CDR3 length	V gene	CDR3 protein
TRBJ1-4	-	14	TRBV19	CASSLQEGNEKLFF
TRBJ1-1	-	14	TRBV5-1	CASRVTGGNTEAFF
TRBJ2-5	-	17	TRBV21-1	CASSKVRAASGSETQYF
TRBJ2-7	-	15	TRBV6-5	CASSYAGQGTYEQYF
TRBJ2-3	-	13	TRBV5-6	CASSPPGTDTQYF
TRBJ1-1	TRBD1	15	TRBV5-1	CASSALGGLNTEAFF
TRBJ1-1	-	14	TRBV6-1	CASSELRLGGEAFF
TRBJ1-5	-	16	TRBV5-4	CASSLDGSGEGQPQHF
TRBJ2-3	-	16	TRBV10-1	CASSDWGGPSTDTQYF
TRBJ1-1	-	13	TRBV2	CASSAYWNTEAFF
TRBJ2-1	TRBD2	16	TRBV7-2	CASRKISGTTYNEQFF
TRBJ1-1	-	17	TRBV5-1	CASSLPGADWFGTEAFF
-	-	14	TRBV10-3	CAIRLDGGTYEQYF
TRBJ2-7	-	13	TRBV7-2	CASSRGSNLEQYF